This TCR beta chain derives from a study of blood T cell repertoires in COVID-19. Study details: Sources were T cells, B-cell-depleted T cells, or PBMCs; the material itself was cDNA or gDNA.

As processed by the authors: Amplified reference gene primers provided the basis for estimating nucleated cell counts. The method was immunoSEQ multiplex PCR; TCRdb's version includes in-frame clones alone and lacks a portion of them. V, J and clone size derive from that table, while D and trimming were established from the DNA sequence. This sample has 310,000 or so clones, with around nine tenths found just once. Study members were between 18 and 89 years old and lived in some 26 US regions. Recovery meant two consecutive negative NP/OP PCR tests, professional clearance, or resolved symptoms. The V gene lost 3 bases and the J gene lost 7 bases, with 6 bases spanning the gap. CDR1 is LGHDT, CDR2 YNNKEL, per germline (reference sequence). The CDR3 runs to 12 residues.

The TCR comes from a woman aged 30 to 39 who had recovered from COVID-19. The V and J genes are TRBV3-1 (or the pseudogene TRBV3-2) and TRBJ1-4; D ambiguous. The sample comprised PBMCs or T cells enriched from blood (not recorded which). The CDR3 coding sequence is TGTGCCAGCAGCCAGAACGGTGAAAAACTGTTTTTT. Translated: CASSQNGEKLFF.